The 10 T cell receptor beta chains presented below share a single source sample, sequenced in a study of cytomegalovirus exposure and HLA in healthy donors. In the PCR, 60 Vbeta and 13 Jbeta primers were used. Method: immunoSEQ multiplex PCR; TCRdb's copy keeps in-frame clones and lacks some. The sample contains approximately 110,000 clones, under 70% of which appear only once. The sample consisted of PBMCs. These receptors came from a man aged 18 to 35 in good health and CMV-seropositive.

The chain links TRBV2 to TRBJ2-7, with 9 bases lining up with TRBD2. The CDR3 spans 15 residues. Germline V lookup: CDR1 SNHLY, CDR2 FYNNEI. V gave up 8 bases and J gave up 2 bases; unmatched junction bases: 10. CDR3 DNA sequence: TGTGCCAGCGAGCAGGGGCTAGCGGGAACCTACGAGCAGTACGTC. Translation gives CASEQGLAGTYEQYV.

The count of this clone is one. This sequence joins TRBV5-1 and TRBJ1-4, with D perhaps TRBD1 (6 bases). Germline CDR1 is SGHRS and CDR2 is YFSETQ. This CDR3 spans 15 amino acids. V lost 4 bases, J lost 1 base, and 11 bases lay in between. The DNA of the CDR3 is TGCGCCAGCAGCCGCGGGGGGCGAACTAATGAAAAACTGTTTTTT. Encoded protein: CASSRGGRTNEKLFF.

The V gene is TRBV27, the J gene TRBJ2-1; 9 bases agree with TRBD2. CDR1 MNHEY and CDR2 SMNVEV come from the germline V gene (reference sequence). J lost 5 bases, V lost 4 bases, and 12 bases had no gene match. The CDR3 loop spans 17 amino acids. Here the CDR3 reads CASSSLLSGGNNNEQFF. CDR3 in DNA: TGTGCCAGCAGTTCCTTGCTAAGCGGGGGGAACAACAATGAGCAGTTCTTC.

V usage is TRBV11-3 and J usage is TRBJ2-2, with D possibly matching TRBD2 (6 bases). Trimming took 0 bases from V and 2 from J, leaving 13 bases between them. This CDR3 spans 17 amino acids. CDR1 and CDR2 from the germline V gene are SGHNT and YENEEA. The CDR3 is CASSLDLAGTNTGELFF. CDR3 sequence (DNA): TGTGCCAGCAGCTTAGATCTGGCGGGGACTAACACCGGGGAGCTGTTTTTT.

This clone came up a few times. The chain has TRBV28 and TRBJ2-7; TRBD1 matches at 11 bases. J lost 1 base, V lost 6 bases, and 5 bases had no gene match. The CDR3 consists of 15 residues. The germline gives CDR1 MDHEN, CDR2 SYDVKM. The CDR3 coding sequence is TGTGCCAGCAGACCGGGACAGGGGGGTTCCTACGAGCAGTACGTC. This encodes CASRPGQGGSYEQYV.

This clone turned up a few times. The chain recombines TRBV5-1 with TRBJ2-5; 10 bases align to TRBD2. Trimming took 0 bases from V and 7 from J; bases not matched to a gene: 6. The CDR3 spans 15 residues. Looked up from germline, CDR1 is SGHRS and CDR2 is YFSETQ. Written as DNA, the CDR3 is TGCGCCAGCAGCTTGGGTAGCGGGGGGATCGGGACCCAGTACTTC. Translated, it gives CASSLGSGGIGTQYF. Supplemented by reference TRBV5-1 and TRBJ2-5, the full variable domain reads KAGVTQTPRYLIKTRGQQVTLSCSPISGHRSVSWYQQTPGQGLQFLFEYFSETQRNKGNFPGRFSGRQFSNSRSEMNVSTLELGDSALYLCASSLGSGGIGTQYFGPGTRLLVL.

The CDR3 is CASSGWGVAGGNTDTQYF. CDR3 bases: TGTGCCAGCAGCGGGTGGGGTGTAGCGGGGGGAAACACAGATACGCAGTATTTT. The chain combines TRBV9 with TRBJ2-3; 10 positions agree with TRBD2. Germline CDR1 is SGDLS and CDR2 is YYNGEE. V lost 3 bases, J lost 2 bases, and 12 bases stayed unmatched. The CDR3 is 18 amino acids.

The chain couples TRBV28 to TRBJ2-1; 8 nucleotides line up with TRBD2. The CDR3 runs to 15 residues. Germline V gene lookup returns CDR1 MDHEN and CDR2 SYDVKM. Trimming cost V 2 bases and J 5 bases; bases outside gene matches: 5. The CDR3 nucleotides read TGTGCCAGCAGTTTAACGGGGGGGCCAGACAATGAGCAGTTCTTC. Its protein product is CASSLTGGPDNEQFF.

The V and J genes are TRBV7-6 and TRBJ2-3; D is unresolved. This CDR3 comprises 12 residues. Trimming left V 4 bases short and J 5 bases short, with 7 bases between. Germline V gene data show CDR1 as SGHVS and CDR2 as FNYEAQ. In DNA form, the CDR3 reads TGTGCCAGCAGCTCCCGAGGAGATACGCAGTATTTT. Translated, it gives CASSSRGDTQYF. The full variable domain, completed using reference TRBV7-6 and TRBJ2-3, is GAGVSQSPRYKVTKRGQDVALRCDPISGHVSLYWYRQALGQGPEFLTYFNYEAQQDKSGLPNDRFSAERPEGSISTLTIQRTEQRDSAMYRCASSSRGDTQYFGPGTRLTVL.

This clone came up a few times. V gene TRBV10-2 combines with J gene TRBJ2-5, with TRBD2 identical over 11 bases. Trimming removed 4 bases from V and 4 bases from J; junction bases left unmatched: 2. Germline CDR1 WSHSY, CDR2 SAAADI. The CDR3 is 14 residues long. CDR3 sequence reads: CASSALAGGETQYF. The CDR3 DNA reads as TGCGCCAGCAGTGCTCTAGCGGGGGGAGAGACCCAGTACTTC.